What follows are 8 T cell receptor beta chains derived from one specimen sequenced in a study of CD8+ T cells in alopecia areata. Sequencing templates came from extracted RNA that was reverse transcribed into cDNA. Assay used: immunoSEQ multiplex PCR; TCRdb lists only in-frame clones, some missing. The sample contains 100,000 to 150,000 clones, roughly 50% of which appear only once. The sequenced sample was NKG2D-low CD8+ T cells sorted from blood. These receptors originate from a human donor with alopecia areata.

V usage is TRBV29-1 and J usage is TRBJ2-5; tentatively, D is TRBD2 (7 bases). The CDR3 has 18 amino acids. V lost 1 base and J lost 1, with 22 bases in between. The germline V gene encodes CDR1 SQVTM and CDR2 ANQGSEA. In nucleotides, the CDR3 is TGCAGCGTTGAAGGGGCCCACCTAGCGGAGGGGGTCCAAGAGACCCAGTACTTC. The encoded protein is CSVEGAHLAEGVQETQYF.

This chain connects TRBV30 to TRBJ1-1; 10 nucleotides line up with TRBD1. This CDR3 contains 17 residues. Trimming cost V 0 bases and J 2 bases; bases outside gene matches: 9. Germline V gene sequence: CDR1 GTSNPN, CDR2 SVGIG (reference sequence). The CDR3 here is CAWSVWGQGFDNTEAFF. The CDR3 bases are TGTGCCTGGAGTGTATGGGGACAGGGGTTTGACAACACTGAAGCTTTCTTT.

The chain employs TRBV2 and TRBJ1-2, with D possibly being TRBD1 (6 bases). The CDR3 has 15 amino acids. With 6 bases removed from V and 6 bases from J, the gap between germline ends came to 20 bases. Germline CDR1 and CDR2: SNHLY and FYNNEI. DNA for the CDR3: TGTGCCAGCAGCGAAAGGGGGGCACGGACGGATGGCTACACCTTC. As protein: CASSERGARTDGYTF.

This clone was observed a handful of times. The rearrangement uses TRBV30 and TRBJ2-7, with TRBD2 identical over 7 bases. Germline CDR1 and CDR2: GTSNPN and SVGIG (reference sequence). Losses at the gene ends were 2 bases for V and 2 bases for J; bases not matched to a gene: 6. This CDR3 has 14 residues. The CDR3 nucleotides read TGTGCCTGGAGTATAGAGCGGGGTACCTACGAGCAGTACTTC. Protein: CAWSIERGTYEQYF.

The chain couples TRBV29-1 to TRBJ1-5; 7 nucleotides line up with TRBD1. J lost 5 bases, V lost 4 bases, and 11 bases had no gene match. Germline assignment: CDR1 SQVTM and CDR2 ANQGSEA. CDR3 length equals 15 residues. The CDR3 sequence is CSVVPTGADDQPQHF. The CDR3 DNA reads as TGCAGCGTTGTACCTACAGGGGCGGACGATCAGCCCCAGCATTTT. Together with reference TRBV29-1 and TRBJ1-5, the CDR3 gives the full variable domain: SAVISQKPSRDICQRGTSLTIQCQVDSQVTMMFWYRQQPGQSLTLIATANQGSEATYESGFVIDKFPISRPNLTFSTLTVSNMSPEDSSIYLCSVVPTGADDQPQHFGDGTRLSIL.

This clone was observed once. The V and J genes are TRBV14 and TRBJ2-7; D is possibly TRBD1 (5 bases). V lost 0 bases to trimming and J lost 5 bases, with 8 bases between them. The CDR3 is 13 residues long. CDR1 is SGHDN and CDR2 is FVKESK in the germline V gene. CDR3 in DNA: TGTGCCAGCAGCCAAGAGGAAGGGGACGAGCAGTACTTC. Amino acid sequence: CASSQEEGDEQYF.

This clone was observed a handful of times. This CDR3 is CSVLAGGTEAFF. The CDR3 DNA reads as TGCAGCGTCCTGGCGGGGGGGACGGAAGCTTTCTTT. V gene TRBV29-1 combines with J gene TRBJ1-1; possible D gene TRBD1, 5 bases. V lost 6 bases and J lost 8, with 16 bases in between. The length of the CDR3 is 12 residues. Germline-derived CDR1 and CDR2 are SQVTM and ANQGSEA.

The chain combines TRBV9 with TRBJ2-2, with 8 bases that match TRBD2. Unmatched junction bases numbered 5, after V lost 2 bases and J lost 2 bases. This CDR3 comprises 16 residues. Germline V CDR1 and CDR2: SGDLS, YYNGEE. The CDR3 nucleotides are TGTGCCAGCAGCGTTCTAGCGGGTGTAAACACCGGGGAGCTGTTTTTT. Translating it yields CASSVLAGVNTGELFF.